Presented here are 28 T cell receptor beta chains from one specimen sequenced in a study of Graves' ophthalmopathy and Graves' hyperthyroidism. Amplification targeted the TCR beta CDR3 regions, with RNA transcripts as the source material. Second-round multiplex PCR came after first-round RT-PCR with HTBI primers. A single record per CDR3 protein comes from TCRdb applying MiXCR to the multiplex PCR reads. The repertoire holds more than 300,000 distinct CDR3 sequences, 15% seen once, with approximately 7% in the top ten. Sequenced material: peripheral blood. The receptor set was obtained from a woman aged 18-29 years with stable Graves' hyperthyroidism.

This clonotype was observed at least ten times. The germline gene is not matched at one end of the junction; a read error may be the cause. This chain joins TRBV6-2 or TRBV6-3 and TRBJ1-2; D gene uncertain. The germline V gene has CDR1 MNHEY and CDR2 SVGEGT. This CDR3 has 11 amino acids. The CDR3 DNA reads TGTGTCAGCAGCGCGGGGTATGGCTACACCTTC. Protein: CVSSAGYGYTF.

This chain connects TRBV4-1 to TRBJ1-6; TRBD1 matches at 7 bases. The CDR3 sequence is 17 residues long. The V and J ends lost 0 bases and 7 bases, in that order; junction bases with no gene match: 9. Germline V CDR1 and CDR2: MGHRA, YSYEKL. CDR3 sequence: CASSQEKVQGGNSPLHF. CDR3 DNA: TGCGCCAGCAGCCAAGAAAAGGTTCAGGGGGGGAATTCACCCCTCCACTTT.

In this sample, this clonotype turned up a few times. The rearrangement uses TRBV19 and TRBJ1-1; D is unclear. V was shortened by 1 base and J by 1 base, with 13 bases between the two germline ends. Germline CDR1 reads LNHDA; CDR2 reads SQIVND (reference sequence). This CDR3 has 16 amino acids. In DNA form, the CDR3 reads TGTGCCAGTAGTATAGCCTTAGGCCTCCAGAACACTGAAGCTTTCTTT. Amino acids: CASSIALGLQNTEAFF. Complete variable domain (other parts from reference TRBV19 and TRBJ1-1): DGGITQSPKYLFRKEGQNVTLSCEQNLNHDAMYWYRQDPGQGLRLIYYSQIVNDFQKGDIAEGYSVSREKKESFPLTVTSAQKNPTAFYLCASSIALGLQNTEAFFGQGTRLTVV.

This clonotype was counted at least ten times. The J gene is TRBJ2-5, the V gene TRBV6-2 or TRBV6-3, with D uncertain. The CDR3 consists of 15 residues. Germline V lookup: CDR1 MNHEY, CDR2 SVGEGT. V lost 3 bases and J 2 bases, leaving 13 bases between the germline ends. CDR3 protein: CASSYTSSGQETQYF. Written as DNA, the CDR3 is TGTGCCAGCAGTTATACCAGTTCGGGTCAAGAGACCCAGTACTTC.

This clonotype has a handful of counts. The rearrangement links TRBV5-1 to TRBJ2-7; TRBD1 matches at 9 bases. This CDR3 has 14 residues. Losses at the gene ends were 5 bases for V and 9 bases for J; bases not matched to a gene: 12. Germline V gives CDR1 SGHRS, CDR2 YFSETQ. The CDR3 loop is CASSSDRGSLGQYF. The DNA of the CDR3 is TGCGCCAGCAGTTCGGACAGGGGAAGTCTCGGGCAGTACTTC. The variable domain in full, completed from reference TRBV5-1 and TRBJ2-7, reads KAGVTQTPRYLIKTRGQQVTLSCSPISGHRSVSWYQQTPGQGLQFLFEYFSETQRNKGNFPGRFSGRQFSNSRSEMNVSTLELGDSALYLCASSSDRGSLGQYFGPGTRLTVT.

The chain has TRBV19 and TRBJ1-5, with D tentatively TRBD1 (6 bases). Germline CDR1 reads LNHDA; CDR2 reads SQIVND (reference sequence). Trimming pared 4 bases from V and 0 bases from J, leaving 13 bases between. This CDR3 region has 16 residues. The CDR3 coding sequence is TGTGCCAGTAGTACTTTGGGACATAATAGCAATCAGCCCCAGCATTTT. It specifies CASSTLGHNSNQPQHF.

This clonotype showed up many times. The chain uses TRBV25-1 and TRBJ1-1; 7 bases map to TRBD1. There are 16 residues in the CDR3. Losses at the gene ends were 1 base for V and 0 bases for J; bases not matched to a gene: 5. Germline loops: CDR1 MGHDK, CDR2 SYGVNS. The CDR3 loop reads CASSEFHGQVNTEAFF. The CDR3 DNA reads TGTGCCAGCAGTGAATTTCACGGACAGGTGAACACTGAAGCTTTCTTT.

This clonotype was counted only a few times. This chain links TRBV5-1 with TRBJ1-3; a possible D gene is TRBD1 (6 bases). The CDR3 sequence is 17 residues long. Germline CDR1 and CDR2: SGHRS and YFSETQ. Trimming took 0 bases from V and 0 from J, leaving 13 bases between them. The CDR3 sequence: CASSLVGGLNSGNTIYF. DNA for the CDR3: TGCGCCAGCAGCTTGGTCGGGGGCCTAAACTCTGGAAACACCATATATTTT.

In this sample, this clonotype turned up many times. The V call is TRBV20-1, the J call TRBJ2-5; 10 bases fit TRBD2. V was clipped by 3 bases and J by 4 bases; unmatched bases: 11. The length of the CDR3 is 16 residues. Germline values: CDR1 DFQATT, CDR2 SNEGSKA (reference sequence). The CDR3, as DNA: TGCAGTGCTAGGGACAGCGGGGGGGCAGGATTAGAGACCCAGTACTTC. Translation gives CSARDSGGAGLETQYF.

There are a few counts of this clonotype. The CDR3 protein is CASSFRFPNYGYTF. CDR3 bases: TGTGCCAGCAGTTTCCGGTTTCCTAACTATGGCTACACCTTC. The V gene is TRBV27, the J gene TRBJ1-2; D ambiguous. Trimming took 3 bases from V and 0 from J, leaving 8 bases between them. The CDR3 length is 14 residues. Germline V CDR1 and CDR2: MNHEY, SMNVEV (reference sequence).

CDR3 nucleotides: TGTGCCAGCAGCCAATCGTCCAAAGGGGTCGAAGCTTTCTTT. Amino acid sequence: CASSQSSKGVEAFF. The J gene is TRBJ1-1, the V gene TRBV16; a possible D gene is TRBD1 (5 bases). Germline CDR1 reads KGHSY; CDR2 reads FQNENV. This CDR3 region has 14 residues. The V end was cut by 0 bases, the J end by 8 bases, with 13 bases between.

This clonotype has at least ten counts. The chain recombines TRBV6-1 with TRBJ1-1; a possible D gene is TRBD1 (5 bases). This CDR3 is built from 15 residues. V was trimmed by 3 bases and J by 1 base, leaving 12 bases between them. Per the germline V gene, CDR1 is MNHNS and CDR2 is SASEGT. The CDR3 coding sequence is TGTGCCAGCAGTGAGCGGGGCAGTGGGAACACTGAAGCTTTCTTT. The encoded protein is CASSERGSGNTEAFF.

This clonotype was seen ten or more times. V and J are TRBV2 and TRBJ1-1, with D maybe TRBD1 (5 bases). Germline CDR1 and CDR2: SNHLY and FYNNEI. Trimming cost V 3 bases and J 1 base, with 9 bases left between them. The CDR3 extends over 14 amino acids. The DNA of the CDR3 is TGTGCCAGCAGTGAGGGGCCAGGGAACACTGAAGCTTTCTTT. It translates to CASSEGPGNTEAFF.

This clonotype was detected many times. The V and J genes are TRBV19 and TRBJ1-5; weak D call: TRBD1 (6 bases). V lost 3 bases and J 8 bases, leaving 17 bases between the germline ends. The CDR3 is 15 residues long. From germline, CDR1 is LNHDA and CDR2 SQIVND (reference sequence). CDR3 coding DNA: TGTGCCAGTAGTATTACAGGGCCTTCCAGAGAGCCCCAGCATTTT. Amino acid sequence: CASSITGPSREPQHF.

The chain links TRBV6-5 to TRBJ1-2, with D perhaps matching TRBD1 (6 bases). CDR3 length: 14 residues. CDR1 is MNHEY and CDR2 is SVGAGI in the germline V gene. Trimming left V 0 bases short and J 2 bases short, with 7 bases between. CDR3 amino acids: CASSYSDRNYGYTF. CDR3 bases: TGTGCCAGCAGTTACTCCGACAGGAACTATGGCTACACCTTC.

This clonotype was picked up many times. The chain employs TRBV12-5 and TRBJ1-1, with TRBD1 as a possible D gene (6 bases). CDR3 length: 17 residues. Germline-derived CDR1 and CDR2 are LGHNT and FRNRAP. Between the trimmed V and J ends, which lost 6 bases and 0 bases, there was a span of 20 bases. The CDR3 sequence is CASGIRGRIEVNTEAFF. In DNA form, the CDR3 reads TGTGCTAGTGGCATCAGGGGCCGCATCGAGGTGAACACTGAAGCTTTCTTT.

This clonotype was seen only a few times. This chain joins TRBV19 and TRBJ1-5; 7 bases match TRBD1. Per germline, CDR1 LNHDA and CDR2 SQIVND (reference sequence). The CDR3 length is 17 residues. The ends lost 2 bases at V and 0 bases at J; junction bases unmatched: 7. CDR3 coding DNA: TGTGCCAGTAGTATATCGGGACAGCCATATAGCAATCAGCCCCAGCATTTT. It yields the protein CASSISGQPYSNQPQHF. Filled out from reference TRBV19 and TRBJ1-5, the complete variable domain reads DGGITQSPKYLFRKEGQNVTLSCEQNLNHDAMYWYRQDPGQGLRLIYYSQIVNDFQKGDIAEGYSVSREKKESFPLTVTSAQKNPTAFYLCASSISGQPYSNQPQHFGDGTRLSIL.

This clonotype appeared a few times. J is TRBJ1-1 and V is TRBV7-2; tentative D call: TRBD1 (5 bases). From germline, CDR1 is SGHTA and CDR2 FQGNSA. Trimming pared 1 base from V and 4 bases from J, leaving 13 bases between. The CDR3 totals 15 residues. CDR3 coding DNA: TGTGCCAGCAGCTTAGTTCCGGGGGAGGCCACTGAAGCTTTCTTT. As protein: CASSLVPGEATEAFF.

This clonotype occurred many times. The chain couples TRBV12-5 to TRBJ2-7; D is unclear. The CDR3 consists of 12 residues. V lost 1 base and J 7 bases, leaving 8 bases between the germline ends. From germline, CDR1 is LGHNT and CDR2 FRNRAP. The CDR3 reads CASGLEWREQYF. The CDR3 coding sequence is TGTGCTAGTGGTTTGGAATGGCGGGAGCAGTACTTC.

In its sample, this clonotype was seen a few times. An end of the junction differs from the germline gene, which may be a read error. This chain uses TRBV4-1 with TRBJ2-4; D remains ambiguous. This CDR3 has 17 amino acids. Per the germline V gene, CDR1 is MGHRA and CDR2 is YSYEKL. The CDR3 DNA follows: TGCGCCAGCAGTCAAGATTGGCCCCTGGGGGCCAAAAACATTCAGTACTTC. It yields the protein CASSQDWPLGAKNIQYF.

This clonotype was observed at least ten times. CDR3 region: CASILQGSGTGELFF. The CDR3, as DNA: TGCGCCAGCATCCTACAGGGTAGCGGCACCGGGGAGCTGTTTTTT. This rearrangement joins TRBV5-1 to TRBJ2-2; D possibly matches TRBD1 or TRBD2 (6 bases each). The CDR3 covers 15 residues. Trimming left V 6 bases short and J 4 bases short, with 16 bases between. CDR1 and CDR2 (germline): SGHRS, YFSETQ.

This clonotype was observed many times. The chain has TRBV19 and TRBJ1-2; 8 bases align to TRBD1. The CDR3 extends over 15 amino acids. Germline values: CDR1 LNHDA, CDR2 SQIVND (reference sequence). The J segment lost 8 bases and the V segment lost 4 bases, leaving 12 bases of the junction unmatched. The chain's CDR3 is CASSTPRQGRGGYTF. DNA for the CDR3: TGTGCCAGTAGTACCCCTAGACAGGGGAGGGGCGGCTACACCTTC.

This clonotype was seen a handful of times. The rearrangement uses TRBV7-2 and TRBJ2-2; the D is unclear. Per germline, CDR1 SGHTA and CDR2 FQGNSA. The CDR3 runs to 15 residues. The germline V and J ends were trimmed by 3 bases and 7 bases, with 15 bases remaining between them. DNA for the CDR3: TGTGCCAGCAGCTTCATCCCAGACGGAGACGGGGAGCTGTTTTTT. It encodes CASSFIPDGDGELFF.

The table lists this clonotype with many counts. This chain connects TRBV29-1 to TRBJ2-5, with D perhaps matching TRBD1 (6 bases). Germline V lookup: CDR1 SQVTM, CDR2 ANQGSEA. The CDR3 covers 14 residues. The V end was cut by 7 bases, the J end by 0 bases, with 15 bases between. The CDR3 protein is CSAHPAGDQETQYF. CDR3 nucleotide sequence: TGCAGCGCTCACCCCGCAGGGGACCAAGAGACCCAGTACTTC.

In its sample, this clonotype was seen many times. The V and J genes are TRBV12-3 or TRBV12-4 and TRBJ2-2; TRBD2 matches at 12 bases. CDR3 length: 18 amino acids. Unmatched junction bases numbered 8, after V lost 6 bases and J lost 0 bases. CDR3 in DNA: TGTGCCAGCAGCTTGACTAGCGGGGGCCTCGCGAACACCGGGGAGCTGTTTTTT. It specifies CASSLTSGGLANTGELFF.

This clonotype was seen many times. CDR3 DNA: TGTGCCAGTAGTTTGAACAGGCCTTGGGATCAGCCCCAGCATTTT. It translates to CASSLNRPWDQPQHF. The genes are TRBV19 and TRBJ1-5; maybe TRBD1 (5 bases). Trimming stripped 5 bases from V and 5 bases from J, with 16 bases between. Germline V lookup: CDR1 LNHDA, CDR2 SQIVND (reference sequence). This CDR3 comprises 15 residues.

This clonotype was observed a few times. The J gene is TRBJ2-1, the V gene TRBV20-1, with 8 bases matching TRBD2. The V segment lost 1 base and the J segment 9 bases; nucleotides outside the gene matches: 8. Germline V gene lookup returns CDR1 DFQATT and CDR2 SNEGSKA (reference sequence). The CDR3 is made up of 14 amino acids. CDR3 region: CSARAGGPVAEQFF. The CDR3 DNA is TGCAGTGCTAGAGCGGGGGGGCCAGTTGCTGAGCAGTTCTTC.

This clonotype was found many times. The V call is TRBV20-1, the J call TRBJ2-6, with TRBD1 identical over 8 bases. Losses at the gene ends were 1 base for V and 2 bases for J; bases not matched to a gene: 10. Germline CDR1 reads DFQATT; CDR2 reads SNEGSKA (reference sequence). This CDR3 spans 18 amino acids. The CDR3 is CSARVIGQGRPGANVLTF. The CDR3, as DNA: TGCAGTGCTAGAGTTATTGGACAGGGTAGGCCTGGGGCCAACGTCCTGACTTTC.